Many counts were recorded for the clone carrying this TCR beta chain. The CDR3 end is not reached by the read, which stops 3 residues before it; the germline J gene fills it in. The data were taken from a study of T cell clonality in common variable immunodeficiency. Blood samples were heparinized, about 5 to 9 ml per donor. TCRdb keeps only in-frame clones here, not all; method: immunoSEQ multiplex PCR. In total the sample includes about 60,000 clones, none of them seen once. Deletions cut 2 bases from V and 4 bases from J, with 23 bases between. The CDR3 is 18 residues long. CDR1 and CDR2 from the germline V gene are DFQATT and SNEGSKA (reference sequence).

Source material: peripheral blood mononuclear cells. The receptor was isolated from a person aged 18 to 69 in good health. The chain is built from TRBV20-1 and TRBJ1-4; D perhaps matches TRBD1 (6 bases). CDR3 DNA, as far as it was read: TGCAGTGCTAGACCGGGCAGGGGAGGATCGCCGGGTAATGAAAAA. This translates into CSARPGRGGSPGNEK. The whole CDR3 sequence reads CSARPGRGGSPGNEKLFF.